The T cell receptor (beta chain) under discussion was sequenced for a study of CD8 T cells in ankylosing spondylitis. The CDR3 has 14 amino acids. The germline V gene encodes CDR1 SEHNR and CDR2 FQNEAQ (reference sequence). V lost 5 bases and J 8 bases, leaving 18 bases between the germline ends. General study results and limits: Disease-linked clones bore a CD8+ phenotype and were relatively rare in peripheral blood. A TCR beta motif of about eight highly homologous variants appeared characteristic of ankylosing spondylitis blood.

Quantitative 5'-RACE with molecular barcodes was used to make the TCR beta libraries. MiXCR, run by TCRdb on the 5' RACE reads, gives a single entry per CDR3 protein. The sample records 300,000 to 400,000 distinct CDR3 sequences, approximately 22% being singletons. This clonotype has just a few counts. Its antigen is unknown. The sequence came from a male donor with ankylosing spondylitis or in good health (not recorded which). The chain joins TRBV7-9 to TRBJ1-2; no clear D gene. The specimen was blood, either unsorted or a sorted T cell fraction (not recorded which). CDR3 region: CASSPLLDIRGYTF. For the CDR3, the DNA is TGTGCCAGCAGCCCACTCCTTGATATCCGCGGCTACACCTTC.